This TCR beta chain was captured by sequencing in a study of Ad26.COV2.S vaccination and SARS-CoV-2 variants. Study-wide background: Donor was in the COV1001 Ad26.COV2.S trial arm. Study-wide findings and caveats: Across vaccine and placebo recipients, the breadth of non-spike TCRs was similar. Total T cell responses may have been underestimated by the TCR breadth and depth analyses.

This CDR3 is built from 14 residues. With 9 bases removed from V and 4 bases from J, the gap between germline ends came to 18 bases. Germline V lookup: CDR1 LNHNV, CDR2 YYDKDF (reference sequence). Treatment described: 15 to 20 received Ad26.COV2.S at low or high dose, single or two shots; five or six received placebo; per-sample allocation not given. Material that was analyzed had been drawn on day 63 after the first vaccine or placebo injection. The repertoire was sequenced with immunoSEQ multiplex PCR; TCRdb's copy has only in-frame clones and lacks some. The repertoire includes some 250,000 clones, over 75% of them detected once, and approximately 12% sits in the top ten. Points on this clone: Its antigen is still unknown.

The clonotype comes from a person aged 18-60 years who received the Ad26.COV2.S COVID-19 vaccine or a placebo. Sequences were derived from peripheral blood, sampled in a trial of Ad26.COV2.S vaccine versus placebo. This rearrangement joins TRBV15 to TRBJ1-1; D is unclear. The CDR3 DNA is TGTGCCACTCAGGCCTGGGGAATCGGCACTGAAGCTTTCTTT. It yields the protein CATQAWGIGTEAFF.